The TCR beta chain described here comes from a study of cytomegalovirus exposure and HLA in healthy donors. A note on this clone: Its antigen is undetermined.

The PCR employed 60 Vbeta primers together with 13 Jbeta primers. TCRdb's table, derived via immunoSEQ multiplex PCR, lists solely in-frame clones and lacks some. Here the sample spans about 130,000 clones, approximately 82% being singletons. This CDR3 contains 16 residues. Trimming took 3 bases from V and 8 from J; bases not matched to a gene: 12. Germline CDR1 SGHDN, CDR2 FVKESK. Study findings and constraints: Analysis performed later found 16,951 TCR beta sequences associated with HLA alleles at 0.05 false discovery rate.

The sample taken for sequencing was PBMCs. This rearrangement joins TRBV14 to TRBJ1-2; 10 bases are shared with TRBD1. This TCR came from a man aged 18 to 35 in good health and CMV-seropositive. Here the CDR3 DNA reads TGTGCCAGCAGCCAGGACCCCGGGACAGGGGCAGGGGGCTACACCTTC. It encodes CASSQDPGTGAGGYTF.